Described below is a single T cell receptor (beta chain) sequence and its context. Germline CDR1 reads SEHNR; CDR2 reads FQNEAQ (reference sequence). Trimming stripped 5 bases from V and 6 bases from J, with 9 bases between. The CDR3 is 12 residues long. The protocol was immunoSEQ multiplex PCR, while the TCRdb copy is restricted to in-frame clones and leaves out a portion. The sample includes tens of thousands of clones, over 85% seen only once; the top ten take approximately 4%. The data derive from a study of cytomegalovirus exposure and HLA in healthy donors. The sequencing sample was made of PBMCs. The origin of this receptor is a woman younger than 45 in good health and CMV-seronegative. The V call is TRBV7-9, the J call TRBJ2-3, with D possibly matching TRBD2 (6 bases). CDR3 DNA: TGTGCCAGCAGCCGCGCGGGGGATACGCAGTATTTT. Protein sequence: CASSRAGDTQYF.